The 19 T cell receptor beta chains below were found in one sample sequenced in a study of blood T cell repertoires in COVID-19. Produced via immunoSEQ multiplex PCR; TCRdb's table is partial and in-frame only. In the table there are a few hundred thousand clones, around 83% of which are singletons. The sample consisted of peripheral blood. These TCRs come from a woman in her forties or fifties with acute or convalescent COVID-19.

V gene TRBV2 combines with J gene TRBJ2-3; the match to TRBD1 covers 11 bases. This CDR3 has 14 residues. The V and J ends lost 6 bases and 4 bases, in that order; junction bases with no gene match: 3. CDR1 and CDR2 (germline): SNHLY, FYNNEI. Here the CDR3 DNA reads TGTGCCAGCAGCGAGGGACAGGGGGCAGATACGCAGTATTTT. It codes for CASSEGQGADTQYF.

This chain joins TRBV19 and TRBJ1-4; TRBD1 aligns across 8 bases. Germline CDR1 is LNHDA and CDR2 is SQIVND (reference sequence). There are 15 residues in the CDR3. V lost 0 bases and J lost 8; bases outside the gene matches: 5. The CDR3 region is CASSIEGQGGEKLFF. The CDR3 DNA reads TGTGCCAGTAGTATAGAAGGACAGGGTGGCGAAAAACTGTTTTTT. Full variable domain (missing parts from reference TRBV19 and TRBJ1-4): DGGITQSPKYLFRKEGQNVTLSCEQNLNHDAMYWYRQDPGQGLRLIYYSQIVNDFQKGDIAEGYSVSREKKESFPLTVTSAQKNPTAFYLCASSIEGQGGEKLFFGSGTQLSVL.

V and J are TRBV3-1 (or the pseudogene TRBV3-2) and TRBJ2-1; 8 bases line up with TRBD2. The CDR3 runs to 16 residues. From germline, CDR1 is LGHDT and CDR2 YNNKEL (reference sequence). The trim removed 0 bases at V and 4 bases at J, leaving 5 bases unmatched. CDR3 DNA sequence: TGTGCCAGCAGCCAAGATCCAAGCGGGGGTTACAATGAGCAGTTCTTC. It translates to CASSQDPSGGYNEQFF.

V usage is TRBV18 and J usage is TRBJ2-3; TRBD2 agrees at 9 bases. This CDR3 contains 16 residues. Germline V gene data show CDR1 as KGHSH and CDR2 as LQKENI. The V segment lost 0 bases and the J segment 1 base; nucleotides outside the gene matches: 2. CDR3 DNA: TGTGCCAGCTCACCACCCCGGACTAGCGGCACAGATACGCAGTATTTT. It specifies CASSPPRTSGTDTQYF.

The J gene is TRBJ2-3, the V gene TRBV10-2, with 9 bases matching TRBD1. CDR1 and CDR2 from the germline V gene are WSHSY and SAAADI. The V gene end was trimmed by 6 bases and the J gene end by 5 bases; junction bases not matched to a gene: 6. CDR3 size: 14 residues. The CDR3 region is CASRTGGRIDTQYF. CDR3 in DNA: TGCGCCAGCAGGACAGGGGGACGGATAGATACGCAGTATTTT.

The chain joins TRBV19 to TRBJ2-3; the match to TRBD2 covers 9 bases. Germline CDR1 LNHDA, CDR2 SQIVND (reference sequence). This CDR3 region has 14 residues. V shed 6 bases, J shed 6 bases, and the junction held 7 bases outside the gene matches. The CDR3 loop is CASRPGLASDTQYF. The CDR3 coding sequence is TGTGCCAGTAGGCCGGGACTAGCATCCGATACGCAGTATTTT.

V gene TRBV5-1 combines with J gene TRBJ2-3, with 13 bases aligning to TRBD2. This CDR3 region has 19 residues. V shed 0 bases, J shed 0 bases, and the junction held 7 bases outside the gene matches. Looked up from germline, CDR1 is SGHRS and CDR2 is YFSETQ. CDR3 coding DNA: TGCGCCAGCAGCTTGGAGGTTGGGACTAGCGGGGCTAGCACAGATACGCAGTATTTT. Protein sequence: CASSLEVGTSGASTDTQYF.

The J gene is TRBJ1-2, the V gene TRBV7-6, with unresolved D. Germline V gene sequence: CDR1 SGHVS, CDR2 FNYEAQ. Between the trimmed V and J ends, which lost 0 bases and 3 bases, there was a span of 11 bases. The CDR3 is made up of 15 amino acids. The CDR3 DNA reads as TGTGCCAGCAGCTTAGCCCCGGGTTTGGACTATGGCTACACCTTC. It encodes CASSLAPGLDYGYTF. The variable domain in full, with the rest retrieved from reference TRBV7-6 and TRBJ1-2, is GAGVSQSPRYKVTKRGQDVALRCDPISGHVSLYWYRQALGQGPEFLTYFNYEAQQDKSGLPNDRFSAERPEGSISTLTIQRTEQRDSAMYRCASSLAPGLDYGYTFGSGTRLTVV.

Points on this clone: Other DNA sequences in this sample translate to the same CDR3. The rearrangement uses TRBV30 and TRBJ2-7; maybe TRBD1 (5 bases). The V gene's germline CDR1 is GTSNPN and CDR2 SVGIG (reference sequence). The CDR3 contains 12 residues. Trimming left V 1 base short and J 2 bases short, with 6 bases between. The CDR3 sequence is CAWSEGAYEQYF. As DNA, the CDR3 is TGTGCCTGGAGTGAAGGGGCCTACGAGCAGTACTTC.

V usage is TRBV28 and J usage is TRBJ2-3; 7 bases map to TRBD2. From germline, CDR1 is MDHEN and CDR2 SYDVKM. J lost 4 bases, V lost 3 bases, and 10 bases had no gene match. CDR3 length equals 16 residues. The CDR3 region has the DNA TGTGCCAGCAGTTTCCGGGAGGAGGCAATGTCAGATACGCAGTATTTT. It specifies CASSFREEAMSDTQYF.

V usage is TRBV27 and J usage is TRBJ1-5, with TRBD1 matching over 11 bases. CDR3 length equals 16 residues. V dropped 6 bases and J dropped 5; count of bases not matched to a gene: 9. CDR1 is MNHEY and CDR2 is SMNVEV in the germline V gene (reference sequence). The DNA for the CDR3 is TGTGCCAGCAGGGAAAGGACAGGGGGCTACGATCAGCCCCAGCATTTT. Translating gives CASRERTGGYDQPQHF.

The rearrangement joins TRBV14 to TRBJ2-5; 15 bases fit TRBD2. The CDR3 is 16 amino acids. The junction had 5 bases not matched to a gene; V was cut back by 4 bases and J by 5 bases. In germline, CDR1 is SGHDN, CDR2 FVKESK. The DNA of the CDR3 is TGTGCCAGCAGCCCCGGGACTAGCGGGAGGCGGGAGACCCAGTACTTC. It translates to CASSPGTSGRRETQYF.

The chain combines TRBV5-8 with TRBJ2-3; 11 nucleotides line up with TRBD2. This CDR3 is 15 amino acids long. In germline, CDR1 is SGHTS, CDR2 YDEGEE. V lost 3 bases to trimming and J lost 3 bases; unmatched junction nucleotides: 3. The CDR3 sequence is CASSSRTSGTDTQYF. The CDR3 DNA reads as TGTGCCAGCAGCTCACGGACTAGCGGGACAGATACGCAGTATTTT.

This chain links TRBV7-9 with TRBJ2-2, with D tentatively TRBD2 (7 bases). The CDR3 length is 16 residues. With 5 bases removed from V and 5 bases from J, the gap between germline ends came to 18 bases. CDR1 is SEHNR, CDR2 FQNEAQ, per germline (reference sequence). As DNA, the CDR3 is TGTGCCAGCAGCCGGGGAGGGACACTTGGGACCGGGGAGCTGTTTTTT. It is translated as CASSRGGTLGTGELFF.

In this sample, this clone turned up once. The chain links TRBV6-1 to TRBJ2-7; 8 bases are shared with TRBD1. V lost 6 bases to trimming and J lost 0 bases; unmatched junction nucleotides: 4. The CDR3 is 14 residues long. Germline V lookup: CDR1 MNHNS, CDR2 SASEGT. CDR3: CASRTGEDSYEQYF. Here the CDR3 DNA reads TGTGCCAGCAGGACAGGGGAGGACTCCTACGAGCAGTACTTC.

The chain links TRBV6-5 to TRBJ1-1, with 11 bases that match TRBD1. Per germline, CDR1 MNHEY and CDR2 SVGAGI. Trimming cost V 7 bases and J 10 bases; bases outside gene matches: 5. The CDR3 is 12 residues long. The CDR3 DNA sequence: TGTGCCAGCACCTGGGACAGGGGGAGAGCTTTCTTT. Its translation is CASTWDRGRAFF.

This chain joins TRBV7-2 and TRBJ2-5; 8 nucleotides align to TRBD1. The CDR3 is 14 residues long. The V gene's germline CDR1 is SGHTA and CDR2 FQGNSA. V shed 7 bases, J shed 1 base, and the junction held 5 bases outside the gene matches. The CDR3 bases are TGTGCCAGCACCCCCGACAGGGGCCAAGAGACCCAGTACTTC. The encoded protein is CASTPDRGQETQYF. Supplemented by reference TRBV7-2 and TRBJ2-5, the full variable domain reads GAGVSQSPSNKVTEKGKDVELRCDPISGHTALYWYRQSLGQGLEFLIYFQGNSAPDKSGLPSDRFSAERTGGSVSTLTIQRTQQEDSAVYLCASTPDRGQETQYFGPGTRLLVL.

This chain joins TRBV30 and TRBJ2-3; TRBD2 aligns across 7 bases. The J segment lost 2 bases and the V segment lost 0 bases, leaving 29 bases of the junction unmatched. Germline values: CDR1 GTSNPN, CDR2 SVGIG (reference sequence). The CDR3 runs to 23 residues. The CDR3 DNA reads TGTGCCTGGAGTGTACACCGGGAGGAGGTAGCAAGACACCCCCCGAAAGACACAGATACGCAGTATTTT. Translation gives CAWSVHREEVARHPPKDTDTQYF. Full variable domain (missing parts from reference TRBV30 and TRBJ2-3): SQTIHQWPATLVQPVGSPLSLECTVEGTSNPNLYWYRQAAGRGLQLLFYSVGIGQISSEVPQNLSASRPQDRQFILSSKKLLLSDSGFYLCAWSVHREEVARHPPKDTDTQYFGPGTRLTVL.

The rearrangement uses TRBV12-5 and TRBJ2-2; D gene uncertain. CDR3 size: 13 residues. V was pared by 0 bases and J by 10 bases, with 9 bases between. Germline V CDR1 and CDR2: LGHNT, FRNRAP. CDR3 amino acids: CASGLVNSPELFF. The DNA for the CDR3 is TGTGCTAGTGGTTTGGTAAACTCTCCGGAGCTGTTTTTT.